This record looks at one TCR beta chain sequence and its context. TCRdb analysed the reads with MiXCR anew, one entry per CDR3 protein. Here the sample spans 12,000 or so distinct CDR3 sequences, more than 50% being singletons. The V and J ends lost 1 base and 3 bases respectively, with 11 bases between them. Germline lookup yields CDR1 MGHRA and CDR2 YSYEKL. This CDR3 has 15 residues. The data were taken from a study of tumor-infiltrating lymphocytes in oesophageal squamous cell carcinoma. Material: blood. The TCR comes from a female donor with esophageal squamous cell carcinoma. The rearrangement uses TRBV4-1 and TRBJ2-3; no reliable D call. The CDR3 sequence: CASSQVWTVTDTQYF. The CDR3 DNA sequence: TGCGCCAGCAGCCAAGTTTGGACGGTTACAGATACGCAGTATTTT.